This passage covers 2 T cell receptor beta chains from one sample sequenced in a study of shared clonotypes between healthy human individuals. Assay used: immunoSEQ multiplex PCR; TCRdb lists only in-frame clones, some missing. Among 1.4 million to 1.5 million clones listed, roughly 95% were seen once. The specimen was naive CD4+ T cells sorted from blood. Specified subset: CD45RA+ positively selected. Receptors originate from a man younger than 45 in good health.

In nucleotides, the CDR3 is TGTGCCACCAGCAGAGTCCGGGGGGCTGGGGAAAAACTGTTTTTT. This translates into CATSRVRGAGEKLFF. The chain recombines TRBV15 with TRBJ1-4; D possibly corresponds to TRBD1 (6 bases). The CDR3 runs 15 residues. V gave up 1 base and J gave up 8 bases, with 14 bases separating them. Germline-derived CDR1 and CDR2 are LNHNV and YYDKDF (reference sequence).

The CDR3 sequence: CASSVGNRVYGYTF. The CDR3 DNA reads as TGTGCCAGCAGCGTTGGCAATCGAGTTTATGGCTACACCTTC. V usage is TRBV9 and J usage is TRBJ1-2, with D unclear. Trimming took off 2 bases at V and 5 bases at J, with 13 bases between the two ends. CDR3 length: 14 residues. In germline, CDR1 is SGDLS, CDR2 YYNGEE.